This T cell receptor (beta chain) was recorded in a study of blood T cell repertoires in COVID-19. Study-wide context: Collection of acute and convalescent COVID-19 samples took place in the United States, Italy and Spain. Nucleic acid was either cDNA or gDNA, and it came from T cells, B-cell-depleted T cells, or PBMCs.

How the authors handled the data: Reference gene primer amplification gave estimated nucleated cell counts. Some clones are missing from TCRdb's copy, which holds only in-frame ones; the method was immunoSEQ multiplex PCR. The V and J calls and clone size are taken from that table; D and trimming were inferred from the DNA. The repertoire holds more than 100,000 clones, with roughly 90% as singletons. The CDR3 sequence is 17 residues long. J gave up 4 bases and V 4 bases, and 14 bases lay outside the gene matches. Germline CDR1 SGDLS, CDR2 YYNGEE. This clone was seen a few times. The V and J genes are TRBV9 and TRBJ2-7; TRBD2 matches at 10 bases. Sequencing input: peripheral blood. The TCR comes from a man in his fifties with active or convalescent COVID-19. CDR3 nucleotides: TGTGCCAGCAGCCCCCCCACCCGGGCTAGCGGGAGTTACGAGCAGTACTTC. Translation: CASSPPTRASGSYEQYF.